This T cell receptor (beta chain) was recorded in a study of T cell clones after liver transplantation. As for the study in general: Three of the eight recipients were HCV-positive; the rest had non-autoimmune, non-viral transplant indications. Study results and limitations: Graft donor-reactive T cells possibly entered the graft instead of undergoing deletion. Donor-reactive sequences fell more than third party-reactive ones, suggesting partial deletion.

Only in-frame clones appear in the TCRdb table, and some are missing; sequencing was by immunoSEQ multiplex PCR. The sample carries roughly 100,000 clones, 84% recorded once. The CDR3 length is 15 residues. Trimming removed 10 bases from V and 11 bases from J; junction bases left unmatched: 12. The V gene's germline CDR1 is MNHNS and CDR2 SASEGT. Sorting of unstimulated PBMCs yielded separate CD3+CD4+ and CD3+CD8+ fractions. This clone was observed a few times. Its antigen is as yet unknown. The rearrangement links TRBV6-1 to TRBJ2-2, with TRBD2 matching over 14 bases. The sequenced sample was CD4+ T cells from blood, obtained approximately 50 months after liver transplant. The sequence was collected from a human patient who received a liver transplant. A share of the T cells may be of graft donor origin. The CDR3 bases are TGTGCCACCGACCCCGGACTAGCGGGAGGCCTCGAGCTGTTTTTT. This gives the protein CATDPGLAGGLELFF.